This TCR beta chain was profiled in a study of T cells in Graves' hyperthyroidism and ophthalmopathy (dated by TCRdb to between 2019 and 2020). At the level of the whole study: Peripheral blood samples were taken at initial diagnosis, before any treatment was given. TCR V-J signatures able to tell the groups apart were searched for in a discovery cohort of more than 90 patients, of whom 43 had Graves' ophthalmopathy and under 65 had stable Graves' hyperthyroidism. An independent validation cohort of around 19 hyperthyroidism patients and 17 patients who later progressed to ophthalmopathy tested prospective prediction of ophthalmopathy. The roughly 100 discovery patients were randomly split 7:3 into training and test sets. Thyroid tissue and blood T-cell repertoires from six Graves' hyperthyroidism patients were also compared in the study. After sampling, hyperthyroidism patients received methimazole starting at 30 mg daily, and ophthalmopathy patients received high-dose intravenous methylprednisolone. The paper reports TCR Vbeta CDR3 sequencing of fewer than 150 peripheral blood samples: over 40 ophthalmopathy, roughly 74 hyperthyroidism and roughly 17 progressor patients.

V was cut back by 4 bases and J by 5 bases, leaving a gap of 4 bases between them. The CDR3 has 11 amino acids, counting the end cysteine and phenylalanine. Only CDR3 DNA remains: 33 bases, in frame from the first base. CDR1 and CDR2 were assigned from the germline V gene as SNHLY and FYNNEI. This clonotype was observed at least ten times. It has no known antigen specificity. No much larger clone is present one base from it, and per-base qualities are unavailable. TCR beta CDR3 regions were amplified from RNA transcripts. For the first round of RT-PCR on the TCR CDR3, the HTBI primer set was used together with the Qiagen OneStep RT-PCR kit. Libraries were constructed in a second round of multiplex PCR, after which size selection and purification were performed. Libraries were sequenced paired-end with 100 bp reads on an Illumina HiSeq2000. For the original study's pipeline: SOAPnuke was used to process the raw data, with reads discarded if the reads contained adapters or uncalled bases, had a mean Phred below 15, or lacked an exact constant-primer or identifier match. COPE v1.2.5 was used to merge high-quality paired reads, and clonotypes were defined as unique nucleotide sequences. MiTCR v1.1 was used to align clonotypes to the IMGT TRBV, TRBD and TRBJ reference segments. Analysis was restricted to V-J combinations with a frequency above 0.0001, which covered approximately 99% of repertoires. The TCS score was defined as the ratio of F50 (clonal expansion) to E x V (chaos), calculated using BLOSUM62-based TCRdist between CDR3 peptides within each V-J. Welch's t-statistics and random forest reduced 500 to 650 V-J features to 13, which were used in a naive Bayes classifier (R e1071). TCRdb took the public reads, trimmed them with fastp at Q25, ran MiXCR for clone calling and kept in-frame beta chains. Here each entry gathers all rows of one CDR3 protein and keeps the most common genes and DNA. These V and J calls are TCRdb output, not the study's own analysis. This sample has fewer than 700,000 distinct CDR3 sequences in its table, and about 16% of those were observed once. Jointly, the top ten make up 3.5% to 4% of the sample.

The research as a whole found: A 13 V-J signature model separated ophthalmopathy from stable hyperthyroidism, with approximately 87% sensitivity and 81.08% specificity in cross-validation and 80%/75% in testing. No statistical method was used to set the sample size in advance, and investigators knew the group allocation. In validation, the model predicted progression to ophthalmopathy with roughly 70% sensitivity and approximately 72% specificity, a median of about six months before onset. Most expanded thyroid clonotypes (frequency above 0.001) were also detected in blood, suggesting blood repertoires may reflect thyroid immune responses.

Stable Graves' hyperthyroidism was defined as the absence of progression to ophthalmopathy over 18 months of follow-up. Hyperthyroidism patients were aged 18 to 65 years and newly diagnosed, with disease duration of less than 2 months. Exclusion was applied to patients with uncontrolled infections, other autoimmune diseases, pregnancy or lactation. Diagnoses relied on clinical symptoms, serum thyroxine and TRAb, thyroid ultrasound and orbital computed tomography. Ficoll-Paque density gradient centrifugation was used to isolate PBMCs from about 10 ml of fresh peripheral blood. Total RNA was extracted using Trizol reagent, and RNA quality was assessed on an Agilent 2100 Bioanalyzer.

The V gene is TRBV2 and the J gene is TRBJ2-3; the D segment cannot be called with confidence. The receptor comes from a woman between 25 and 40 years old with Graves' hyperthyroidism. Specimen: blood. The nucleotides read TGTGCCAGCAGTGTCAGAGATACGCAGTATTTT. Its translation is CASSVRDTQYF.